This T cell receptor beta chain is drawn from a study of cytomegalovirus exposure and HLA in healthy donors. PCR amplification relied on 60 Vbeta primers (plus 13 Jbeta primers). Assay used: immunoSEQ multiplex PCR; TCRdb lists only in-frame clones, some missing. The table includes under 200,000 clones, roughly 75% detected once. The TCR originated in a male donor in good health and CMV-seronegative. The sequenced material came from PBMCs.

CDR3 sequence reads: CASSVVSSGANVLTF. Here the CDR3 DNA reads TGTGCCAGCAGCGTAGTTAGCTCTGGGGCCAACGTCCTGACTTTC. The chain couples TRBV9 to TRBJ2-6; no firm D call. Germline V gene lookup returns CDR1 SGDLS and CDR2 YYNGEE. The CDR3 extends over 15 amino acids. Trimming shortened V by 0 bases and J by 0 bases, and 4 bases separated the two germline ends. The entire variable domain, with the rest obtained from reference TRBV9 and TRBJ2-6, is as follows: DSGVTQTPKHLITATGQRVTLRCSPRSGDLSVYWYQQSLDQGLQFLIQYYNGEERAKGNILERFSAQQFPDLHSELNLSSLELGDSALYFCASSVVSSGANVLTFGAGSRLTVL.